These T cell receptor beta chains were read from a single sample in a study of tumor and adjacent non-tumor tissue in lung cancer. MiXCR, run by TCRdb on the multiplex PCR reads, gives a single entry per CDR3 protein. The sample holds more than 55,000 distinct CDR3 sequences, 75% to 85% seen once. Material for sequencing was distant non-tumor lung tissue. The receptors here all came from a man between 60 and 75 years old with non-small cell lung cancer. Both conserved end residues are part of each CDR3. The D gene is left open where the match is weak. Expanded clones are given a class, and other clones once, few, many or no size at all.

CDR3aa: CASSEARRQNSNQPQHF; CDR3nt: TGTGCCAGCAGTGAAGCGAGACGACAGAATAGCAATCAGCCCCAGCATTTT; d_gene: -; j_gene: TRBJ1-5; v_gene: TRBV2; abundance: many
CDR3aa: CAITEMGTGRRSSTQYF; CDR3nt: TGTGCCATCACTGAGATGGGGACTGGCAGGAGGTCGAGTACGCAGTATTTT; d_gene: -; j_gene: TRBJ2-3; v_gene: TRBV10-3; abundance: -
CDR3aa: CSVAGLAGGSYKQYF; CDR3nt: TGCAGCGTTGCCGGACTAGCGGGAGGGTCCTACAAGCAGTACTTC; d_gene: TRBD2; j_gene: TRBJ2-7; v_gene: TRBV29-1; abundance: -
CDR3aa: CASSRDQGVVNEQFF; CDR3nt: TGTGCCAGCAGCAGAGATCAGGGGGTTGTCAATGAGCAGTTCTTC; d_gene: TRBD1; j_gene: TRBJ2-1; v_gene: TRBV11-2; abundance: -
CDR3aa: CASRGVSNTEAFF; CDR3nt: TGTGCCAGCAGGGGGGTGTCGAACACTGAAGCTTTCTTT; d_gene: -; j_gene: TRBJ1-1; v_gene: TRBV6-1; abundance: many
CDR3aa: CASSQDRAGTELSF; CDR3nt: TGTGCCAGCAGCCAAGATCGGGCAGGGACGGAGCTGTCTTTT; d_gene: -; j_gene: TRBJ1-4; v_gene: TRBV4-2; abundance: -
CDR3aa: CASSLSPEAEAFF; CDR3nt: TGTGCCAGCAGCTTATCACCGGAGGCTGAAGCTTTCTTT; d_gene: -; j_gene: TRBJ1-1; v_gene: TRBV11-1; abundance: -
CDR3aa: CASNWLGQMNTGELFF; CDR3nt: TGCGCCAGCAATTGGCTGGGACAGATGAACACCGGGGAGCTGTTTTTT; d_gene: TRBD1; j_gene: TRBJ2-2; v_gene: TRBV5-1; abundance: -
CDR3aa: CAGSLGYRTYEQYF; CDR3nt: TGTGCCGGCAGCTTGGGTTACAGAACATACGAGCAGTACTTC; d_gene: -; j_gene: TRBJ2-7; v_gene: TRBV5-5; abundance: -
CDR3aa: CSVPGTGQTSESLNVQFF; CDR3nt: TGTAGCGTCCCCGGGACAGGGCAAACTAGCGAGAGCTTAAATGTGCAGTTCTTC; d_gene: TRBD1; j_gene: TRBJ2-1; v_gene: TRBV29-1; abundance: -
CDR3aa: CASSGGTTRSEQYF; CDR3nt: TGCGCCAGCAGTGGGGGGACTACCCGGTCTGAGCAGTACTTC; d_gene: TRBD2; j_gene: TRBJ2-7; v_gene: TRBV7-9; abundance: -
CDR3aa: CATSQVLGAHYGYTF; CDR3nt: TGCGCCACCAGCCAAGTTTTGGGGGCACACTATGGCTATACCTTC; d_gene: -; j_gene: TRBJ1-2; v_gene: TRBV4-1; abundance: -
CDR3aa: CTSSKDTCQETQYF; CDR3nt: TGTACCAGCAGCAAAGACACGTGCCAAGAGACTCAGTATTTC; d_gene: -; j_gene: TRBJ2-5; v_gene: TRBV11-1; abundance: -
CDR3aa: CASSPSKPLNTGELFF; CDR3nt: TGTGCCAGCAGTCCCTCAAAACCATTGAACACCGGGGAGCTGTTTTTT; d_gene: -; j_gene: TRBJ2-2; v_gene: TRBV2; abundance: many
CDR3aa: CVSSEWTGGSYNSHLHF; CDR3nt: TGTGTCAGCAGTGAATGGACAGGGGGCTCCTATAATTCACACCTCCACTTT; d_gene: TRBD1; j_gene: TRBJ1-6; v_gene: TRBV25-1; abundance: -
CDR3aa: CACSETLDFYVQYF; CDR3nt: TGTGCCTGCAGTGAAACCCTGGACTTCTACGTGCAGTACTTC; d_gene: -; j_gene: TRBJ2-7; v_gene: TRBV6-1; abundance: -
CDR3aa: CASSLRADWDLIPYEQYF; CDR3nt: TGCGCCAGCAGCTTGAGGGCCGATTGGGACCTGATTCCTTACGAGCAGTACTTC; d_gene: -; j_gene: TRBJ2-7; v_gene: TRBV5-1; abundance: -
CDR3aa: CASTPLDRTDTQYF; CDR3nt: TGCGCCAGCACCCCCCTAGACAGAACAGATACGCAGTATTTT; d_gene: -; j_gene: TRBJ2-3; v_gene: TRBV4-1; abundance: -
CDR3aa: CASRQGATSGTDTQYF; CDR3nt: TGTGCCAGCAGACAAGGAGCCACTAGCGGCACAGATACACAGTATTTT; d_gene: TRBD2; j_gene: TRBJ2-3; v_gene: TRBV4-2; abundance: -
CDR3aa: CASSELFQNGKLFF; CDR3nt: TGTGCCAGCAGTGAACTATTCCAGAATGGAAAACTGTTTTTT; d_gene: -; j_gene: TRBJ1-4; v_gene: TRBV6-1; abundance: -
CDR3aa: CSVADSGPYDQYF; CDR3nt: TGCAGCGTGGCCGATAGTGGGCCATACGATCAGTACTTC; d_gene: -; j_gene: TRBJ2-7; v_gene: TRBV29-1; abundance: -
CDR3aa: CASSLREGLETQHF; CDR3nt: TGTGCCAGCAGCCTCAGGGAGGGGCTAGAGACCCAGCACTTT; d_gene: TRBD2; j_gene: TRBJ2-5; v_gene: TRBV6-1; abundance: -
CDR3aa: CASNLARDWDPLRIF; CDR3nt: TGTGCCAGCAACTTGGCGCGAGACTGGGACCCCCTCCGAATCTTT; d_gene: -; j_gene: TRBJ1-1; v_gene: TRBV5-6; abundance: -
CDR3aa: CITVAGGVDTQYF; CDR3nt: TGCATTACTGTAGCGGGAGGGGTAGATACGCAGTATTTT; d_gene: TRBD2; j_gene: TRBJ2-3; v_gene: TRBV20-1; abundance: -
CDR3aa: CSAPTLDSYNEQFF; CDR3nt: TGCAGCGCCCCCACCCTTGACAGCTACAATGAGCAGTTCTTC; d_gene: -; j_gene: TRBJ2-1; v_gene: TRBV29-1; abundance: once
CDR3aa: CASSLWGVSRTDTQYF; CDR3nt: TGTGCCAGCAGCTTGTGGGGTGTTTCTAGAACAGATACGCAGTATTTT; d_gene: -; j_gene: TRBJ2-3; v_gene: TRBV11-3; abundance: -
CDR3aa: CANSYKVGGELFF; CDR3nt: TGTGCCAACAGTTATAAGGTAGGCGGGGAGCTATTTTTT; d_gene: -; j_gene: TRBJ2-2; v_gene: TRBV6-5; abundance: -
CDR3aa: CASSLGGGSNQPQHF; CDR3nt: TGTGCCAGCAGTTTGGGGGGTGGGAGCAATCAGCCCCAGCATTTT; d_gene: -; j_gene: TRBJ1-5; v_gene: TRBV9; abundance: -
CDR3aa: CASSNQGWIYEQSF; CDR3nt: TGTGCCAGTAGTAACCAGGGCTGGATCTACGAGCAGTCCTTC; d_gene: -; j_gene: TRBJ2-7; v_gene: TRBV19; abundance: -
CDR3aa: CAIRPDRVSYEQYF; CDR3nt: TGCGCCATCAGGCCGGACCGCGTATCCTACGAGCAGTACTTC; d_gene: -; j_gene: TRBJ2-7; v_gene: TRBV10-1; abundance: -
CDR3aa: CASSWGDRSYQETQYF; CDR3nt: TGTGCCAGCAGCTGGGGGGATAGGTCGTACCAAGAGACCCAGTACTTC; d_gene: -; j_gene: TRBJ2-5; v_gene: TRBV11-2; abundance: many
CDR3aa: CASSTPQGSNTGELFF; CDR3nt: TGTGCCAGTAGTACCCCACAGGGGAGCAACACCGGGGAGCTGTTTTTT; d_gene: TRBD1; j_gene: TRBJ2-2; v_gene: TRBV19; abundance: -
CDR3aa: CSVDRRGDPDEQFF; CDR3nt: TGCAGCGTCGATCGGCGGGGGGACCCGGATGAGCAGTTCTTC; d_gene: TRBD2; j_gene: TRBJ2-1; v_gene: TRBV29-1; abundance: -
CDR3aa: CSGIRGDYHADTQYF; CDR3nt: TGCAGTGGTATACGGGGCGACTATCACGCAGATACGCAGTATTTT; d_gene: -; j_gene: TRBJ2-3; v_gene: TRBV20-1; abundance: -
CDR3aa: CASSLYSLAKNIKYF; CDR3nt: TGTGCCAGCAGCTTATACTCCCTAGCCAAAAACATTAAGTACTTC; d_gene: -; j_gene: TRBJ2-4; v_gene: TRBV28; abundance: -
CDR3aa: CSATLSTRQETQYF; CDR3nt: TGCAGTGCCACGCTTAGTACGCGGCAAGAGACCCAATACTTC; d_gene: -; j_gene: TRBJ2-5; v_gene: TRBV20-1; abundance: -
CDR3aa: CASRGGQGGSPLHF; CDR3nt: TGTGCCAGCAGAGGGGGACAGGGTGGCTCACCCCTCCACTTT; d_gene: TRBD1; j_gene: TRBJ1-6; v_gene: TRBV28; abundance: many
CDR3aa: CASSFLRGSYEQYF; CDR3nt: TGTGCAAGCAGTTTTCTTCGGGGCTCCTACGAGCAGTACTTC; d_gene: -; j_gene: TRBJ2-7; v_gene: TRBV12-3/TRBV12-4; abundance: -
CDR3aa: CTNSSWLADSTDTQYF; CDR3nt: TGTACCAACAGCTCCTGGTTAGCAGATAGCACAGATACGCAGTATTTT; d_gene: -; j_gene: TRBJ2-3; v_gene: TRBV11-3; abundance: -
CDR3aa: CACNPGGEGSYIF; CDR3nt: TGTGCCTGTAATCCAGGCGGAGAGGGTAGCTACATCTTC; d_gene: -; j_gene: TRBJ1-2; v_gene: TRBV30; abundance: once
CDR3aa: CASSLTSLGEQYF; CDR3nt: TGTGCCAGCAGCTTAACTTCCTTAGGGGAGCAGTACTTC; d_gene: -; j_gene: TRBJ2-7; v_gene: TRBV7-8; abundance: many
CDR3aa: CASSQVVGSKTGAFF; CDR3nt: TGTGCCAGCAGCCAAGTGGTAGGTTCGAAGACCGGAGCTTTCTTT; d_gene: -; j_gene: TRBJ1-1; v_gene: TRBV14; abundance: -
CDR3aa: CSVTRPSDTGSQYF; CDR3nt: TGCAGCGTTACCCGACCCTCGGATACGGGTTCGCAGTATTTT; d_gene: -; j_gene: TRBJ2-3; v_gene: TRBV29-1; abundance: -
CDR3aa: CASNNPQHF; CDR3nt: TGTGCCAGTAACAACCCCCAGCATTTT; d_gene: -; j_gene: TRBJ1-5; v_gene: TRBV28; abundance: once
CDR3aa: CASSSGLADSSDTQNF; CDR3nt: TGTGCCAGCAGCTCCGGGCTTGCTGATAGCTCAGATACGCAGAATTTT; d_gene: -; j_gene: TRBJ2-3; v_gene: TRBV11-3; abundance: -
CDR3aa: CACSLEQGGANTGELFF; CDR3nt: TGCGCCTGCAGCCTAGAGCAGGGGGGGGCGAACACAGGGGAACTGTTTTTT; d_gene: -; j_gene: TRBJ2-2; v_gene: TRBV4-1; abundance: -
CDR3aa: CASRLTSAGDLGEQYF; CDR3nt: TGCGCCAGCAGATTAACGTCCGCGGGAGACCTGGGCGAGCAGTACTTC; d_gene: TRBD2; j_gene: TRBJ2-7; v_gene: TRBV5-1; abundance: -
CDR3aa: CASSLTTGGLETQYF; CDR3nt: TGCGCCAGCAGCTTGACGACAGGGGGCTTGGAGACCCAGTACTTC; d_gene: TRBD1; j_gene: TRBJ2-5; v_gene: TRBV5-1; abundance: -
CDR3aa: CANSQREWSETQYF; CDR3nt: TGTGCCAACAGCCAGCGGGAGTGGTCAGAGACCCAATACTTC; d_gene: TRBD2; j_gene: TRBJ2-5; v_gene: TRBV6-2/TRBV6-3; abundance: -
CDR3aa: CASSPTSSTSWYSYTF; CDR3nt: TGTGCCAGCAGCCCAACCTCCTCAACGTCGTGGTATAGCTACACCTTC; d_gene: -; j_gene: TRBJ1-2; v_gene: TRBV14; abundance: -
CDR3aa: CASSSRLVANTGELFF; CDR3nt: TGTGCCAGCAGTTCCCGACTAGTGGCAAACACTGGGGAGCTGTTTTTT; d_gene: -; j_gene: TRBJ2-2; v_gene: TRBV6-5; abundance: -
CDR3aa: CASSHWTSERQETQYF; CDR3nt: TGTGCAAGCAGCCACTGGACTAGCGAGAGGCAAGAGACCCAGTACTTC; d_gene: TRBD2; j_gene: TRBJ2-5; v_gene: TRBV14; abundance: -
CDR3aa: CASSREWRAYEQYF; CDR3nt: TGTGCCAGCAGCCGAGAATGGAGGGCCTACGAGCAATACTTC; d_gene: -; j_gene: TRBJ2-7; v_gene: TRBV4-2; abundance: once
CDR3aa: CASIRDSAPADTQYF; CDR3nt: TGTGCCAGCATCAGAGACAGCGCCCCCGCAGATACGCAGTATTTT; d_gene: -; j_gene: TRBJ2-3; v_gene: TRBV5-8; abundance: -
CDR3aa: CSTDTYDELFF; CDR3nt: TGCAGCACGGACACCTACGATGAGCTGTTCTTC; d_gene: -; j_gene: TRBJ2-1; v_gene: TRBV29-1; abundance: once
CDR3aa: CSARGFGLAGAEQFF; CDR3nt: TGCAGTGCTAGAGGTTTCGGACTAGCGGGAGCTGAGCAGTTCTTC; d_gene: TRBD2; j_gene: TRBJ2-1; v_gene: TRBV20-1; abundance: many
CDR3aa: CASSLPGRSYEQYF; CDR3nt: TGTGCCAGCAGTTTGCCTGGGAGATCATACGAGCAGTACTTC; d_gene: -; j_gene: TRBJ2-7; v_gene: TRBV12-3/TRBV12-4; abundance: -